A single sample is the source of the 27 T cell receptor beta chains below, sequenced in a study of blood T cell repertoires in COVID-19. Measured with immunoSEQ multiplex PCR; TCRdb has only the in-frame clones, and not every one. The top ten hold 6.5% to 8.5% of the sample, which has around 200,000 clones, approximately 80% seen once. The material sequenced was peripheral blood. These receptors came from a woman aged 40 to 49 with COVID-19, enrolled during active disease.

The CDR3 DNA reads as TGTGCCAGCTCACCCGGGGACTTAACGTGGGAGACCCAGTACTTC. Translated: CASSPGDLTWETQYF. This chain joins TRBV18 and TRBJ2-5, with TRBD2 as a possible D gene (6 bases). Looked up from germline, CDR1 is KGHSH and CDR2 is LQKENI. Deletions cut 3 bases from V and 5 bases from J, with 16 bases between. There are 15 residues in the CDR3. Variable domain in full (rest from reference TRBV18 and TRBJ2-5): NAGVMQNPRHLVRRRGQEARLRCSPMKGHSHVYWYRQLPEEGLKFMVYLQKENIIDESGMPKERFSAEFPKEGPSILRIQQVVRGDSAAYFCASSPGDLTWETQYFGPGTRLLVL.

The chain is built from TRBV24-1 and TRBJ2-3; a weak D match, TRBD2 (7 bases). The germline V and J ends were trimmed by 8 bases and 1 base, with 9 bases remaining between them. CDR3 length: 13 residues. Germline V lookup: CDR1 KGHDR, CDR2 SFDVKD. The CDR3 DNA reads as TGTGCCACCAAGGGGGGGGGCACAGATACGCAGTATTTT. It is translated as CATKGGGTDTQYF.

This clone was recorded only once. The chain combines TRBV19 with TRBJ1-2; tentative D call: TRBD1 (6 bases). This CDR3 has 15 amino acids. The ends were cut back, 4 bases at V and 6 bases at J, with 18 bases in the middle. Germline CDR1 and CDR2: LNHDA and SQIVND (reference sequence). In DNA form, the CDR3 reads TGTGCCAGTAGTAGACGGACAGACCCGGAGGATGGCTACACCTTC. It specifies CASSRRTDPEDGYTF.

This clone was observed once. As DNA, the CDR3 is TGTGCCAGCAGCTCTCGGGATGGCTACACCTTC. Protein sequence: CASSSRDGYTF. V usage is TRBV9 and J usage is TRBJ1-2, with D unresolved. CDR1 and CDR2 (germline): SGDLS, YYNGEE. Trimming shortened V by 4 bases and J by 6 bases, and 7 bases separated the two germline ends. The CDR3 extends over 11 amino acids.

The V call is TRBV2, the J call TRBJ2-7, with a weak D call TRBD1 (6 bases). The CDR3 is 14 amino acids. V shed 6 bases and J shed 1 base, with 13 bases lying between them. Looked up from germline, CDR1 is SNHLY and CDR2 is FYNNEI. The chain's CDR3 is CASSHRELSYEQYF. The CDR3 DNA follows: TGTGCCAGCAGCCACAGGGAGCTTTCCTACGAGCAGTACTTC. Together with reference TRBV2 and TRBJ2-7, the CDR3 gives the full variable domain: EPEVTQTPSHQVTQMGQEVILRCVPISNHLYFYWYRQILGQKVEFLVSFYNNEISEKSEIFDDQFSVERPDGSNFTLKIRSTKLEDSAMYFCASSHRELSYEQYFGPGTRLTVT.

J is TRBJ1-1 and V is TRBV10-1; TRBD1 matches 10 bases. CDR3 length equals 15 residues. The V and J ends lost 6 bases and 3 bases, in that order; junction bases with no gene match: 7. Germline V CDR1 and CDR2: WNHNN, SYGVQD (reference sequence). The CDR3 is CASSDRGQRDTEAFF. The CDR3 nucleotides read TGCGCCAGCAGCGACAGGGGGCAGCGGGACACTGAAGCTTTCTTT.

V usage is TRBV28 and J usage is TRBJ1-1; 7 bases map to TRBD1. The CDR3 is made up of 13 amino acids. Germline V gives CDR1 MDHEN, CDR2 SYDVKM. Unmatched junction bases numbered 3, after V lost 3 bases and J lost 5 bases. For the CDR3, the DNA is TGTGCCAGCAGTTTGGACAGGATAACTGAAGCTTTCTTT. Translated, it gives CASSLDRITEAFF.

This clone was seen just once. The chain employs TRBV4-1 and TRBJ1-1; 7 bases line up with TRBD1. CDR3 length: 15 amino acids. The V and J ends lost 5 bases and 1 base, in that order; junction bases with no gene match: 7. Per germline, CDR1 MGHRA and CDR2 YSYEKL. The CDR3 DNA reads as TGCGCCAGCAGCTCACCGAGGGGGCAGAACACTGAAGCTTTCTTT. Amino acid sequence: CASSSPRGQNTEAFF.

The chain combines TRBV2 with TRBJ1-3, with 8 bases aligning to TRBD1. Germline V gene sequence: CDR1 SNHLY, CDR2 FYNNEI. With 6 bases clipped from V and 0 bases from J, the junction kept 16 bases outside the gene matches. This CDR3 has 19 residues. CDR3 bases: TGTGCCAGCAGGGCCACCGGGACAGGCCGGATCTTCTCTGGAAACACCATATATTTT. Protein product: CASRATGTGRIFSGNTIYF.

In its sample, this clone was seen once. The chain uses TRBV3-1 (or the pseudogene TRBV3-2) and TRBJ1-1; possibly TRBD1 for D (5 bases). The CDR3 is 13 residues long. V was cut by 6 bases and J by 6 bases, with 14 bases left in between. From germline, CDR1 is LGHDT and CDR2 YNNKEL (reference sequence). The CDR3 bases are TGTGCCAGCAGGGGCGGGGGACGGGCTGAAGCTTTCTTT. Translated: CASRGGGRAEAFF.

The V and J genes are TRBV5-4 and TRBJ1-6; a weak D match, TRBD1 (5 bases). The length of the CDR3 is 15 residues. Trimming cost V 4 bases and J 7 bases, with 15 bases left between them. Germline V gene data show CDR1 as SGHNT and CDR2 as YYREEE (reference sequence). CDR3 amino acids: CASSHPSGANSPLHF. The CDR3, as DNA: TGTGCCAGCAGCCACCCGAGCGGGGCAAATTCACCCCTCCACTTT.

The CDR3 protein is CASILAGQTQYF. The CDR3 DNA reads as TGTGCCAGCATCCTAGCGGGACAGACCCAGTACTTC. The V and J genes are TRBV6-5 and TRBJ2-5; 9 bases agree with TRBD2. The CDR3 is made up of 12 amino acids. Germline V gives CDR1 MNHEY, CDR2 SVGAGI. J gave up 6 bases and V 7 bases, and 3 bases lay outside the gene matches.

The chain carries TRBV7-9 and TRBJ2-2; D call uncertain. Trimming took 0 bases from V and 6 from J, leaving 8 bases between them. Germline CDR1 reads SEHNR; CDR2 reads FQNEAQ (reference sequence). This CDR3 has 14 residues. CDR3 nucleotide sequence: TGTGCCAGCAGCTTAGCGGGCAGGTCCGGGGAGCTGTTTTTT. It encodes CASSLAGRSGELFF. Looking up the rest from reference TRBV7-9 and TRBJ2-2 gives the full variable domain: DTGVSQNPRHKITKRGQNVTFRCDPISEHNRLYWYRQTLGQGPEFLTYFQNEAQLEKSRLLSDRFSAERPKGSFSTLEIQRTEQGDSAMYLCASSLAGRSGELFFGEGSRLTVL.

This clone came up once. The CDR3 spells CASSLVGSGAGELFF. The CDR3 DNA is TGTGCCAGCAGCTTAGTTGGGAGCGGGGCCGGGGAGCTGTTTTTT. The chain combines TRBV7-9 with TRBJ2-2; TRBD2 matches at 7 bases. V lost 1 base to trimming and J lost 6 bases; unmatched junction nucleotides: 5. The CDR3 has 15 residues. Germline lookup yields CDR1 SEHNR and CDR2 FQNEAQ (reference sequence).

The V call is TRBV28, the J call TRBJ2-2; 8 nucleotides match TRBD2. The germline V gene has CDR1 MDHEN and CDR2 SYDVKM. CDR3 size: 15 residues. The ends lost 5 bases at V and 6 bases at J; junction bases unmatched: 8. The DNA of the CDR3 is TGTGCCAGCAGTCCGGGACTAGTCCGGCCCGGGGAGCTGTTTTTT. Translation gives CASSPGLVRPGELFF.

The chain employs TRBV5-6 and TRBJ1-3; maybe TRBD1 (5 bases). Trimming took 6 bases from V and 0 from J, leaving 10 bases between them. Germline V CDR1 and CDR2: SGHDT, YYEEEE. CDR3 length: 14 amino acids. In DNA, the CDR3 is TGTGCCAGCAAAACGGGGGGCTCTGGAAACACCATATATTTT. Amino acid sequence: CASKTGGSGNTIYF. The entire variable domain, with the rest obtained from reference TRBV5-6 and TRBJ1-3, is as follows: DAGVTQSPTHLIKTRGQQVTLRCSPKSGHDTVSWYQQALGQGPQFIFQYYEEEERQRGNFPDRFSGHQFPNYSSELNVNALLLGDSALYLCASKTGGSGNTIYFGEGSWLTVV.

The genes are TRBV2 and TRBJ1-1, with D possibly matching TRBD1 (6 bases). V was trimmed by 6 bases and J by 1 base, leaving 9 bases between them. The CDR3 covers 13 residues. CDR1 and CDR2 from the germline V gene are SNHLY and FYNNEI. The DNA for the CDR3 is TGTGCCAGCAGGGAGGACAGGAACACTGAAGCTTTCTTT. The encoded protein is CASREDRNTEAFF.

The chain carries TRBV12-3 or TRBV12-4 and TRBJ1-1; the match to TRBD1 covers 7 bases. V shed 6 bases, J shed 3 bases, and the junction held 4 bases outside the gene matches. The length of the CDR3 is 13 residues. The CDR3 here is CASSATGDTEAFF. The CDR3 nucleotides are TGTGCCAGCAGCGCTACAGGGGACACTGAAGCTTTCTTT.

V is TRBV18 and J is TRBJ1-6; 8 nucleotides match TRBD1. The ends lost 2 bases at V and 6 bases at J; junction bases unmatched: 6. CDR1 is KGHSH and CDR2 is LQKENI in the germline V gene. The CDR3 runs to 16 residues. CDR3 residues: CASSPDQGASNSPLHF. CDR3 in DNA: TGTGCCAGCTCACCAGACCAGGGGGCGAGTAATTCACCCCTCCACTTT.

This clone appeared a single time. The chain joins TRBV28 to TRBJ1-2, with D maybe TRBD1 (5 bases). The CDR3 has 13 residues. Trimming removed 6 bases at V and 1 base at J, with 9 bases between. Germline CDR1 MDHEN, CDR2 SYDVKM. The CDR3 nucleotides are TGTGCCAGCAGAAGGCAGGGTAACTATGGCTACACCTTC. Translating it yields CASRRQGNYGYTF.

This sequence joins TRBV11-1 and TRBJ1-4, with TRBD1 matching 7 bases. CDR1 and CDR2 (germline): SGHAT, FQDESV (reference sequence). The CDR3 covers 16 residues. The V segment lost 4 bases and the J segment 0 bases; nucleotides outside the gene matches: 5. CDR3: CASSSGQSATNEKLFF. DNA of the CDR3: TGTGCCAGCAGCTCGGGACAGTCTGCAACTAATGAAAAACTGTTTTTT.

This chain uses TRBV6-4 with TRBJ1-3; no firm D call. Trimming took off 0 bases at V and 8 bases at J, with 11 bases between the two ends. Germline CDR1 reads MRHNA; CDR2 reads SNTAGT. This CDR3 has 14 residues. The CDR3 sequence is CASSDSAGRDTIYF. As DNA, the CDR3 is TGTGCCAGCAGTGACTCCGCGGGGAGGGACACCATATATTTT.

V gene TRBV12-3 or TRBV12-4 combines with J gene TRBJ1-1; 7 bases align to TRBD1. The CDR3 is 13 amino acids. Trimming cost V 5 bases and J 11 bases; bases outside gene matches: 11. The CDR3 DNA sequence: TGTGCCAGCAGTCGACAGGGAAGCGGGAGGGCTTTCTTT. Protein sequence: CASSRQGSGRAFF.

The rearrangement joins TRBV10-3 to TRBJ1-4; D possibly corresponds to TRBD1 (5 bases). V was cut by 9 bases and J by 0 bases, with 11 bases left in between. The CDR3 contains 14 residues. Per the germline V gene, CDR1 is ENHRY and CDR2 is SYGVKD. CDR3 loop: CAIRQSSTNEKLFF. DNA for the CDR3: TGTGCCATACGACAGTCTTCAACTAATGAAAAACTGTTTTTT.

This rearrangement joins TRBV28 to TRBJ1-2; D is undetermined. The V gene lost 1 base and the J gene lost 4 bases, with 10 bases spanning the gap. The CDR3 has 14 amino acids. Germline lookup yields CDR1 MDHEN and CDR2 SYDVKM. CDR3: CASSLFGDLYGYTF. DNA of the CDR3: TGTGCCAGCAGTTTATTCGGAGACCTCTATGGCTACACCTTC.

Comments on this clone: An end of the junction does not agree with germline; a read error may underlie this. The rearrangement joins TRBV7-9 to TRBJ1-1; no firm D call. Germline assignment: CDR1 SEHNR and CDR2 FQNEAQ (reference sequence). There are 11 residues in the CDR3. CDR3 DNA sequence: TGTGCCAGCAGCTTAACTACGCTGTTACCCTGG. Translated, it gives CASSLTTLLPW.

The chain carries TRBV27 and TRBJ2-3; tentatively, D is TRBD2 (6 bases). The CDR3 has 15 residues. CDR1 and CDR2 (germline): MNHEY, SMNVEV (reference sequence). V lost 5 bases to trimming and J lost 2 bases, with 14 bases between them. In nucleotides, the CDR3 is TGTGCCAGCAGTGGTGGGCGGGGCTACACAGATACGCAGTATTTT. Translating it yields CASSGGRGYTDTQYF.